These T cell receptor beta chains were read from a single sample in a study of Ad26.COV2.S vaccination and SARS-CoV-2 variants. The protocol was immunoSEQ multiplex PCR, while the TCRdb copy is restricted to in-frame clones and leaves out a portion. The table shows 300,000 to 350,000 clones, with roughly 88% occurring only once. The sequenced sample was peripheral blood, obtained in a trial of Ad26.COV2.S vaccine versus placebo. The receptors were sampled from a person aged 18-60 years who received the Ad26.COV2.S COVID-19 vaccine or a placebo. Both conserved end residues are part of each CDR3. Fields, in order: J gene, V gene, D gene, clone size, CDR3 DNA, CDR3 protein. D genes are given only for firm matches. Size values are once, few and many counts, or a class for expanded clones, and some rows have none.

j_call: TRBJ1-3; v_call: TRBV6-1; d_call: NA; clone_size: once; cdr3_nt: TGTGCCAGCAGTGAGTACAGGAGTAACACCATATATTTT; cdr3_aa: CASSEYRSNTIYF
j_call: TRBJ2-3; v_call: TRBV13; d_call: TRBD2; clone_size: NA; cdr3_nt: TGTGCCAGCAGCTTAGGGTTAGCGGGGTTAAGCACAGATACGCAGTATTTT; cdr3_aa: CASSLGLAGLSTDTQYF
j_call: TRBJ2-3; v_call: TRBV18; d_call: NA; clone_size: NA; cdr3_nt: TGTGCCAGCTCACCAAACACAGATACGCAGTATTTT; cdr3_aa: CASSPNTDTQYF
j_call: TRBJ2-1; v_call: TRBV14; d_call: NA; clone_size: few; cdr3_nt: TGTGCCAGCAGCCAAGGATTCATCTCCTACAATGAGCAGTTCTTC; cdr3_aa: CASSQGFISYNEQFF
j_call: TRBJ1-2; v_call: TRBV19; d_call: NA; clone_size: NA; cdr3_nt: TGTGCCAGTAGTATCACTAGCGGCGGCTACACCTTC; cdr3_aa: CASSITSGGYTF
j_call: TRBJ2-1; v_call: TRBV7-8; d_call: NA; clone_size: NA; cdr3_nt: TGTGCCAGCAGCTTACTTGCGGGGAGCAATGAGCAGTTCTTC; cdr3_aa: CASSLLAGSNEQFF
j_call: TRBJ1-1; v_call: TRBV18; d_call: TRBD1; clone_size: NA; cdr3_nt: TGTGCCAGTTCACCACGGGACAGGGTTGGTGAAGCTTTCTTT; cdr3_aa: CASSPRDRVGEAFF
j_call: TRBJ1-2; v_call: TRBV6-5; d_call: NA; clone_size: NA; cdr3_nt: TGTGCCAGCAGTTTTGGGGGTAAGGGCTATGGCTACACCTTC; cdr3_aa: CASSFGGKGYGYTF
j_call: TRBJ1-6; v_call: TRBV5-1; d_call: TRBD1; clone_size: NA; cdr3_nt: TGCGCCAGCAGCCCCGGACAGGGGAATTCACCCCTCCACTTT; cdr3_aa: CASSPGQGNSPLHF
j_call: TRBJ1-5; v_call: TRBV7-9; d_call: NA; clone_size: once; cdr3_nt: TGTGCCAGCAGGCGTAATCAGCCCCAGCATTTT; cdr3_aa: CASRRNQPQHF